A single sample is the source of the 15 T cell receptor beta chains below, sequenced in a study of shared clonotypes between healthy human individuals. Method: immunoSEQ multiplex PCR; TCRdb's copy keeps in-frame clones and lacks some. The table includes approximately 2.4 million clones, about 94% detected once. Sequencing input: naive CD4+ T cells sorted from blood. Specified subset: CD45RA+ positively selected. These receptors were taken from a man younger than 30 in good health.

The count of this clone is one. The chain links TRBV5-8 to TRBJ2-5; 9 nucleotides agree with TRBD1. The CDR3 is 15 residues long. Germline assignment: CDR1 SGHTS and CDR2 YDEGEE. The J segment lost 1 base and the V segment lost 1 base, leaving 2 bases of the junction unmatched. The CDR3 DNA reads TGTGCCAGCAGCTTGCCGGGACAGGGCCAAGAGACCCAGTACTTC. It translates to CASSLPGQGQETQYF.

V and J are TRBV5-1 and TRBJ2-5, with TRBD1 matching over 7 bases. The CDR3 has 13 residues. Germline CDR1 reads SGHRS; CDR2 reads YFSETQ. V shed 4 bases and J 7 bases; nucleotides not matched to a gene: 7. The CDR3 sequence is CASSEDRVGTQYF. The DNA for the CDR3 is TGCGCCAGCAGCGAAGACAGGGTTGGGACCCAGTACTTC.

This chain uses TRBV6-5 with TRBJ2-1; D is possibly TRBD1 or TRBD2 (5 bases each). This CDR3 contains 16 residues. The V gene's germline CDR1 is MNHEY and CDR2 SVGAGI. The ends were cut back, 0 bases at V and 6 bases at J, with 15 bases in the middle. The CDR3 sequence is CASSYSKGRVGNEQFF. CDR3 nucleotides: TGTGCCAGCAGTTACTCGAAGGGACGGGTGGGCAATGAGCAGTTCTTC.

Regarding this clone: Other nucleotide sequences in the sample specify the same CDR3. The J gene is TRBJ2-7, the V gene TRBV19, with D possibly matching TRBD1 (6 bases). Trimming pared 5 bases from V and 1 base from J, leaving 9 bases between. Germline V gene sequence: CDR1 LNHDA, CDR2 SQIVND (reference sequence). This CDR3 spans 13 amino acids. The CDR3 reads CASSQQGSYEQYF. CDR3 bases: TGTGCCAGTAGTCAACAGGGTTCCTACGAGCAGTACTTC. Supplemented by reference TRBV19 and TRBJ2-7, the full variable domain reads DGGITQSPKYLFRKEGQNVTLSCEQNLNHDAMYWYRQDPGQGLRLIYYSQIVNDFQKGDIAEGYSVSREKKESFPLTVTSAQKNPTAFYLCASSQQGSYEQYFGPGTRLTVT.

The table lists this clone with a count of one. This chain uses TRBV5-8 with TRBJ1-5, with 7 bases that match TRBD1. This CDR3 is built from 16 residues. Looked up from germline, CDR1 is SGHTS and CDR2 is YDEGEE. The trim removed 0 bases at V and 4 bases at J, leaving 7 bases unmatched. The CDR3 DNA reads TGTGCCAGCAGCTTGGTCTATGGGACAGAAAATCAGCCCCAGCATTTT. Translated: CASSLVYGTENQPQHF.

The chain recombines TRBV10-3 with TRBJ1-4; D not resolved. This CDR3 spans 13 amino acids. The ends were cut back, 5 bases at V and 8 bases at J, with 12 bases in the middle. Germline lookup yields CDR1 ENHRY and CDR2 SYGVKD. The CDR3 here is CAISPSIREKLFF. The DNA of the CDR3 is TGTGCCATCAGTCCGTCCATACGAGAAAAACTGTTTTTT.

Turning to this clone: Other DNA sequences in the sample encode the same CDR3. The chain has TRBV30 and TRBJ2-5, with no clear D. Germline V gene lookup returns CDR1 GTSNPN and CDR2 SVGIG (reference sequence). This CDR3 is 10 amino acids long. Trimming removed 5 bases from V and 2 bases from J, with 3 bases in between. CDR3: CAWSQETQYF. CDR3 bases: TGTGCCTGGTCACAAGAGACCCAGTACTTC.

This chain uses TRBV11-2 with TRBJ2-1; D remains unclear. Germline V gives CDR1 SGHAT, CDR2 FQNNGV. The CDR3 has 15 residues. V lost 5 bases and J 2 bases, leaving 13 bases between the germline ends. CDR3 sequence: CASSPLGWTYNEQFF. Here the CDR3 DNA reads TGTGCCAGCAGCCCTTTGGGGTGGACCTACAATGAGCAGTTCTTC.

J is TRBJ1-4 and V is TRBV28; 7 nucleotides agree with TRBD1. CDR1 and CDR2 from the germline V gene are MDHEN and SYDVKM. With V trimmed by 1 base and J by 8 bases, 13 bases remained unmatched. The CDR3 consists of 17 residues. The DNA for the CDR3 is TGTGCCAGCAGTTTATCCCTAGGCCAGGGGGACAACGAAAAACTGTTTTTT. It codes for CASSLSLGQGDNEKLFF.

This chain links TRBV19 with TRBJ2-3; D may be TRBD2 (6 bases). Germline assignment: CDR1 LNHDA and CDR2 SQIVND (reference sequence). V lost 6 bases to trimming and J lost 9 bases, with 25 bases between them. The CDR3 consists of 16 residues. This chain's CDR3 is CASRPPGLPTVDTQYF. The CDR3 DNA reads TGTGCCAGTAGACCACCGGGACTCCCAACCGTTGACACGCAGTATTTT.

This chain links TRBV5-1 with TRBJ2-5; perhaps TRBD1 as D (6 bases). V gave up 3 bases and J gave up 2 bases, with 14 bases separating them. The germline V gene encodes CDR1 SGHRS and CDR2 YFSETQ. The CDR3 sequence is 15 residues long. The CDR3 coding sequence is TGCGCCAGCAGCTCCCGGGACAAGATTCAAGAGACCCAGTACTTC. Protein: CASSSRDKIQETQYF.

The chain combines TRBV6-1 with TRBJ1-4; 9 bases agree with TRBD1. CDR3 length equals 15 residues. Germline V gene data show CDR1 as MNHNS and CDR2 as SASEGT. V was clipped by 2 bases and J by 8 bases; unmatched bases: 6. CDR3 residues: CASSELGQGREKLFF. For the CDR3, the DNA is TGTGCCAGCAGTGAATTAGGACAGGGGAGGGAAAAACTGTTTTTT.

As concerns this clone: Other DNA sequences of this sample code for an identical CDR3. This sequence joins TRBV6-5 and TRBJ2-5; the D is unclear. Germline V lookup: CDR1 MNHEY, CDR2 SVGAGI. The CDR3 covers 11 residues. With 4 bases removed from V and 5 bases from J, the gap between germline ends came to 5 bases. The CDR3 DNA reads TGTGCCAGCAGTTTCGGGGAGACCCAGTACTTC. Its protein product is CASSFGETQYF.

The CDR3 DNA reads TGTGCCAGCAGCCCCCTCGGTAGCGAGCAGTACTTC. This translates into CASSPLGSEQYF. The V gene is TRBV9, the J gene TRBJ2-7, with unresolved D. Germline V gene lookup returns CDR1 SGDLS and CDR2 YYNGEE. V was cut by 4 bases and J by 6 bases, with 11 bases left in between. The CDR3 totals 12 residues. The full variable domain, in which reference TRBV9 and TRBJ2-7 provide the parts outside the CDR3, is DSGVTQTPKHLITATGQRVTLRCSPRSGDLSVYWYQQSLDQGLQFLIQYYNGEERAKGNILERFSAQQFPDLHSELNLSSLELGDSALYFCASSPLGSEQYFGPGTRLTVT.

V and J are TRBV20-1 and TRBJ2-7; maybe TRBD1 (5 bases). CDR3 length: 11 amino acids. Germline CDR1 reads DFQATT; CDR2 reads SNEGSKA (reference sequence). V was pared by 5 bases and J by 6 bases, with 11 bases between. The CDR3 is CSAGQGGEQYF. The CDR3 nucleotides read TGCAGTGCTGGCCAGGGTGGCGAGCAGTACTTC.